This T cell receptor (beta chain) was retrieved from a study of cytomegalovirus exposure and HLA in healthy donors. Study-level information: T cells numbering about 200 million yielded fewer than 140 million unique TCR beta sequences in an earlier analysis. Study conclusions and caveats: It was about 180 TCR beta chains that were listed as cytomegalovirus-associated. With later analysis, a missense DCLRE1C variant became linked to TCR beta V- and J-gene trimming.

Unmatched junction bases numbered 5, after V lost 0 bases and J lost 5 bases. Germline V gene sequence: CDR1 SGHRS, CDR2 YFSETQ. The CDR3 contains 15 residues. Primers: 60 Vbeta forward and 13 Jbeta reverse. Assay used: immunoSEQ multiplex PCR; TCRdb lists only in-frame clones, some missing. The sample holds about 100,000 clones, about 70% seen once. In this sample, this clone turned up a few times. Its antigen remains unknown. Donors likely had unrecorded immune exposures despite being nominally healthy when sampled. The chain employs TRBV5-1 and TRBJ2-3; 8 bases are a match to TRBD1. The sample was PBMCs. The receptor's source is a man aged 45-60 years in good health and CMV-seropositive. The CDR3 sequence is CASSLGTGYLDTQYF. CDR3 bases: TGCGCCAGCAGCTTGGGGACAGGGTATTTAGATACGCAGTATTTT.